This T cell receptor (beta chain) was observed in a study of T cell repertoires in cytomegalovirus infection. Findings and limits, study-wide: CMV carriers having the relevant HLA were flagged by cumulative public TCR beta family frequency.

V shed 3 bases and J 4 bases; nucleotides not matched to a gene: 5. From germline, CDR1 is MNHEY and CDR2 SMNVEV (reference sequence). The CDR3 loop spans 15 amino acids. There are a few counts of this clonotype. The antigen remains undetermined. TCRdb itself ran the reads through MiXCR, one entry per CDR3 protein. The sample holds roughly 90,000 distinct CDR3 sequences, 20% to 30% seen once. This TCR came from a human donor in good health (CMV status not recorded). Some clones in this sample may be carry-over from other donors' samples. The chain is built from TRBV27 and TRBJ2-7, with 11 bases fitting TRBD2. Sample: CD8+ T cells from cultured PBMCs, taken from culture after CMV antigen stimulation. CDR3 in amino acids: CASSFVAGGDYEQYF. The CDR3 coding sequence is TGTGCCAGCAGTTTCGTAGCGGGAGGGGATTACGAGCAGTACTTC.